The 5 T cell receptor beta chains below all came from one sample that was sequenced in a study of T-cell memory formation after mild COVID-19. TCRdb itself ran the 5' RACE reads through MiXCR, one entry per CDR3 protein. This table holds some 210,000 distinct CDR3 sequences, under 30% found once. The sample consisted of PBMCs or a T cell subset sorted from them (not recorded which). These TCRs come from an adult woman who had mild COVID-19 (a few samples of this study predate the infection). Cell type and time point are not known.

In this sample, this clonotype turned up once. CDR3 sequence: CASSYDGGGRGQPQHF. DNA of the CDR3: TGTGCCAGCAGTTACGATGGGGGCGGAAGGGGGCAGCCCCAGCATTTT. The V and J genes are TRBV6-5 and TRBJ1-5; D might be TRBD1 (6 bases). The CDR3 runs to 16 residues. Trimming shortened V by 2 bases and J by 7 bases, and 18 bases separated the two germline ends. CDR1 and CDR2 (germline): MNHEY, SVGAGI.

This rearrangement joins TRBV5-5 to TRBJ2-3, with D perhaps TRBD2 (5 bases). Trimming took 2 bases from V and 4 from J, leaving 8 bases between them. The CDR3 totals 13 residues. Germline CDR1 reads SGHKS; CDR2 reads YYEKEE (reference sequence). CDR3 DNA: TGTGCCAGCAGCTTCTCTAGCCCAGATACGCAGTATTTT. This encodes CASSFSSPDTQYF.

This chain joins TRBV12-3 or TRBV12-4 and TRBJ2-1; no clear D gene. The CDR3 sequence is 11 residues long. V was cut by 3 bases and J by 10 bases, with 7 bases left in between. DNA of the CDR3: TGTGCCAGCAGTTTTGTCCGAGAGCAGTTCTTC. This codes for CASSFVREQFF.

In this sample, this clonotype turned up a few times. The DNA of the CDR3 is TGTGCCAGCAGCCAGAGCGTTGAGCAGTTCTTC. The encoded protein is CASSQSVEQFF. The chain joins TRBV7-9 to TRBJ2-1, with D hard to call. Per the germline V gene, CDR1 is SEHNR and CDR2 is FQNEAQ (reference sequence). V lost 5 bases to trimming and J lost 9 bases, with 8 bases between them. The CDR3 covers 11 residues. Supplemented by reference TRBV7-9 and TRBJ2-1, the full variable domain reads DTGVSQNPRHKITKRGQNVTFRCDPISEHNRLYWYRQTLGQGPEFLTYFQNEAQLEKSRLLSDRFSAERPKGSFSTLEIQRTEQGDSAMYLCASSQSVEQFFGPGTRLTVL.

The chain combines TRBV6-2 or TRBV6-3 with TRBJ1-5, with 7 bases lining up with TRBD1. The CDR3 sequence is 13 residues long. Germline CDR1 reads MNHEY; CDR2 reads SVGEGT. After removal of 8 bases from V and 6 bases from J, the junction contained 7 bases not matched to a gene. CDR3 amino acids: CASGRQGTQPQHF. Written as DNA, the CDR3 is TGTGCCAGCGGCAGACAGGGTACTCAGCCCCAGCATTTT.